Each of the 32 T cell receptor beta chains below was sequenced from the same sample in a study of T cell responses to AZD1222 COVID-19 vaccine. Only in-frame clones appear in the TCRdb table, and some are missing; sequencing was by immunoSEQ multiplex PCR. Among some 100,000 clones, 90% were seen once, and the ten largest hold 1.3%. The material sequenced was peripheral blood, taken on day 0 of AZD1222 vaccination. These TCRs come from an adult in good health.

The chain combines TRBV6-5 with TRBJ1-1, with unresolved D. Per the germline V gene, CDR1 is MNHEY and CDR2 is SVGAGI. Trimming removed 0 bases at V and 6 bases at J, with 11 bases between. The CDR3 consists of 14 residues. The CDR3 region is CASSYSPGGSEAFF. DNA of the CDR3: TGTGCCAGCAGTTACTCTCCGGGAGGATCTGAAGCTTTCTTT.

The chain links TRBV28 to TRBJ2-1, with D perhaps TRBD2 (5 bases). The germline V gene encodes CDR1 MDHEN and CDR2 SYDVKM. Trimming pared 2 bases from V and 4 bases from J, leaving 15 bases between. CDR3 length: 16 amino acids. The CDR3 loop is CASSLIGLGLYNEQFF. DNA for the CDR3: TGTGCCAGCAGTTTAATCGGACTGGGATTATACAATGAGCAGTTCTTC.

The chain employs TRBV28 and TRBJ1-6; D ambiguous. This CDR3 contains 16 residues. Trimming took off 3 bases at V and 7 bases at J, with 16 bases between the two ends. CDR1 and CDR2 (germline): MDHEN, SYDVKM. Here the CDR3 reads CASSFPQPVVNSPLHF. The CDR3 nucleotides are TGTGCCAGCAGTTTCCCTCAACCTGTGGTCAATTCACCCCTCCACTTT.

This clone was picked up one time. The V and J genes are TRBV28 and TRBJ2-3; 12 nucleotides align to TRBD2. Germline trimming cut 4 bases from V and 0 bases from J; bases unmatched to any gene: 5. CDR3 size: 17 residues. The germline V gene encodes CDR1 MDHEN and CDR2 SYDVKM. Here the CDR3 reads CASSSFLAGGSTDTQYF. Written as DNA, the CDR3 is TGTGCCAGCAGTTCGTTCCTAGCGGGGGGGAGCACAGATACGCAGTATTTT. Drawing the rest from reference TRBV28 and TRBJ2-3, the complete variable domain is DVKVTQSSRYLVKRTGEKVFLECVQDMDHENMFWYRQDPGLGLRLIYFSYDVKMKEKGDIPEGYSVSREKKERFSLILESASTNQTSMYLCASSSFLAGGSTDTQYFGPGTRLTVL.

The chain combines TRBV2 with TRBJ1-1; 8 bases line up with TRBD1. The CDR3 contains 13 residues. V gave up 5 bases and J gave up 4 bases; unmatched junction bases: 3. Germline CDR1 is SNHLY and CDR2 is FYNNEI. The chain's CDR3 is CASSQGASTEAFF. CDR3 nucleotide sequence: TGTGCCAGCAGTCAGGGGGCGTCCACTGAAGCTTTCTTT.

The V gene is TRBV11-3, the J gene TRBJ1-3; D gene unclear. The V end was cut by 1 base, the J end by 0 bases, with 10 bases between. The length of the CDR3 is 16 residues. Looked up from germline, CDR1 is SGHNT and CDR2 is YENEEA. Written as DNA, the CDR3 is TGTGCCAGCAGCTTAGGCGTGGCTAGCTCTGGAAACACCATATATTTT. Translating gives CASSLGVASSGNTIYF.

V is TRBV14 and J is TRBJ2-5; 7 bases align to TRBD1. V lost 0 bases to trimming and J lost 2 bases; unmatched junction nucleotides: 3. Germline V lookup: CDR1 SGHDN, CDR2 FVKESK. This CDR3 contains 15 residues. CDR3 DNA sequence: TGTGCCAGCAGCCAAGATCCAGGGGGACAAGAGACCCAGTACTTC. Translating it yields CASSQDPGGQETQYF. Filled out from reference TRBV14 and TRBJ2-5, the complete variable domain reads EAGVTQFPSHSVIEKGQTVTLRCDPISGHDNLYWYRRVMGKEIKFLLHFVKESKQDESGMPNNRFLAERTGGTYSTLKVQPAELEDSGVYFCASSQDPGGQETQYFGPGTRLLVL.

The rearrangement joins TRBV6-5 to TRBJ1-4; D ambiguous. From germline, CDR1 is MNHEY and CDR2 SVGAGI. The CDR3 covers 11 residues. The germline V and J ends were trimmed by 5 bases and 4 bases, with 2 bases remaining between them. The CDR3 spells CASSHNEKLFF. The CDR3, as DNA: TGTGCCAGCAGTCATAATGAAAAACTGTTTTTT.

For the CDR3, the DNA is TGTGCCAGCAGCTTAAACTTTCCAGCTTACTCCTACGAGCAGTACTTC. Protein sequence: CASSLNFPAYSYEQYF. The V and J genes are TRBV7-2 and TRBJ2-7, with D hard to call. Trimming left V 2 bases short and J 0 bases short, with 14 bases between. Germline loops: CDR1 SGHTA, CDR2 FQGNSA. The CDR3 totals 16 residues.

This chain uses TRBV9 with TRBJ1-1; no reliable D call. The CDR3 contains 13 residues. CDR1 is SGDLS, CDR2 YYNGEE, per germline. The V end was cut by 2 bases, the J end by 2 bases, with 7 bases between. CDR3 coding DNA: TGTGCCAGCAGCGTTACCCAAAACACTGAAGCTTTCTTT. It yields the protein CASSVTQNTEAFF.

V usage is TRBV5-1 and J usage is TRBJ2-3; no definite D call. There are 12 residues in the CDR3. CDR1 SGHRS and CDR2 YFSETQ come from the germline V gene. Trimming removed 4 bases from V and 2 bases from J, with 5 bases in between. The CDR3 is CASSLATDTQYF. CDR3 bases: TGCGCCAGCAGCCTGGCCACAGATACGCAGTATTTT.

The chain joins TRBV29-1 to TRBJ1-5; no clear D. Trimming removed 1 base from V and 6 bases from J, with 10 bases in between. CDR1 is SQVTM, CDR2 ANQGSEA, per germline. CDR3 length equals 13 residues. This chain's CDR3 is CSVEVTAGQPQHF. The CDR3 DNA reads as TGCAGCGTTGAAGTTACAGCAGGTCAGCCCCAGCATTTT.

V and J are TRBV7-2 and TRBJ1-1, with 8 bases identical to TRBD1. The CDR3 sequence is 13 residues long. Germline lookup yields CDR1 SGHTA and CDR2 FQGNSA. With V trimmed by 5 bases and J by 10 bases, 9 bases remained unmatched. CDR3 amino acids: CASSPGQALGAFF. The DNA of the CDR3 is TGTGCCAGCAGCCCGGGACAGGCCTTAGGAGCTTTCTTT.

The chain employs TRBV14 and TRBJ2-1; no firm D call. Germline lookup yields CDR1 SGHDN and CDR2 FVKESK. V lost 2 bases and J 9 bases, leaving 11 bases between the germline ends. The CDR3 is made up of 13 amino acids. DNA for the CDR3: TGTGCCAGCAGCCAAACTGAGTGGGGTGAGCAGTTCTTC. It yields the protein CASSQTEWGEQFF.

The rearrangement links TRBV12-2 to TRBJ2-4; TRBD2 is the table's D call, not checked against the DNA. TRBV12-2 is designated a pseudogene. This CDR3 is built from 17 residues. CDR3 in amino acids: CASRFSGISPGKNIQYF. For the CDR3, the DNA is TGTGCAAGTCGCTTTTCCGGGATATCCCCGGGCAAAAACATTCAGTACTTC.

This chain uses TRBV7-9 with TRBJ1-3; D is unresolved. V was shortened by 6 bases and J by 0 bases, with 18 bases between the two germline ends. The CDR3 covers 17 residues. Germline CDR1 and CDR2: SEHNR and FQNEAQ (reference sequence). CDR3 DNA: TGTGCCAGCAGAGATAGGCGGGGAATTAGCTCTGGAAACACCATATATTTT. It yields the protein CASRDRRGISSGNTIYF.

The CDR3 protein is CASSRGRNSPLHF. In DNA, the CDR3 is TGTGCCAGCTCCCGGGGACGAAATTCACCCCTCCACTTT. V is TRBV6-5 and J is TRBJ1-6, with D possibly matching TRBD1 (5 bases). The CDR3 sequence is 13 residues long. Germline V gene sequence: CDR1 MNHEY, CDR2 SVGAGI. V was cut by 8 bases and J by 7 bases, with 12 bases left in between.

V is TRBV9 and J is TRBJ2-1; a weak D match, TRBD2 (5 bases). Deletions cut 3 bases from V and 3 bases from J, with 13 bases between. Germline V gene sequence: CDR1 SGDLS, CDR2 YYNGEE. The CDR3 totals 15 residues. In DNA, the CDR3 is TGTGCCAGCAGCGCAGCCGGGATCAACTACAATGAGCAGTTCTTC. This codes for CASSAAGINYNEQFF.

This clone was counted only a few times. The rearrangement links TRBV6-4 to TRBJ1-5; D ambiguous. The CDR3 has 15 residues. The germline gives CDR1 MRHNA, CDR2 SNTAGT. With 4 bases removed from V and 2 bases from J, the gap between germline ends came to 12 bases. The CDR3 is CASSVTSGGNQPQHF. DNA of the CDR3: TGTGCCAGCAGTGTTACTTCGGGTGGCAATCAGCCCCAGCATTTT.

The CDR3 sequence: CASSFDQGQPQHF. The DNA for the CDR3 is TGTGCCAGCAGCTTCGACCAGGGCCAGCCCCAGCATTTT. The rearrangement links TRBV5-8 to TRBJ1-5; D is possibly TRBD1 (5 bases). Per the germline V gene, CDR1 is SGHTS and CDR2 is YDEGEE. The germline V and J ends were trimmed by 2 bases and 7 bases, with 10 bases remaining between them. This CDR3 contains 13 residues.

This sequence joins TRBV5-1 and TRBJ2-3, with 10 bases fitting TRBD2. Germline V gene sequence: CDR1 SGHRS, CDR2 YFSETQ. After removal of 5 bases from V and 6 bases from J, the junction contained 6 bases not matched to a gene. The CDR3 has 14 residues. The CDR3: CASSPGLATDTQYF. For the CDR3, the DNA is TGCGCCAGCAGTCCGGGACTAGCGACCGATACGCAGTATTTT. The whole variable domain, filled in from reference TRBV5-1 and TRBJ2-3, reads KAGVTQTPRYLIKTRGQQVTLSCSPISGHRSVSWYQQTPGQGLQFLFEYFSETQRNKGNFPGRFSGRQFSNSRSEMNVSTLELGDSALYLCASSPGLATDTQYFGPGTRLTVL.

This clone was detected once. The genes are TRBV12-3 or TRBV12-4 and TRBJ1-1; 7 nucleotides agree with TRBD1. The V and J ends lost 5 bases and 8 bases, in that order; junction bases with no gene match: 5. The CDR3 totals 12 residues. CDR3 amino acids: CASSLNRGEAFF. DNA of the CDR3: TGTGCCAGCAGTCTCAACAGGGGCGAAGCTTTCTTT.

This chain uses TRBV6-1 with TRBJ2-3, with TRBD2 matching over 7 bases. V was pared by 4 bases and J by 2 bases, with 9 bases of the junction left unmatched. The germline CDR1 and CDR2 sequences are MNHNS and SASEGT. The CDR3 is 16 residues long. The CDR3: CASSVLGGFHTDTQYF. In DNA form, the CDR3 reads TGTGCCAGCAGTGTTTTGGGGGGGTTCCACACAGATACGCAGTATTTT.

The gene calls are TRBV11-2 and TRBJ2-7; D gene uncertain. Deletions cut 3 bases from V and 6 bases from J, with 3 bases between. CDR3 size: 10 residues. Germline CDR1 is SGHAT and CDR2 is FQNNGV. In DNA form, the CDR3 reads TGTGCCAGCAGCTTGTTCGAGCAGTACTTC. This codes for CASSLFEQYF.

The chain uses TRBV9 and TRBJ1-1; no clear D gene. Between the trimmed V and J ends, which lost 4 bases and 1 base, there was a span of 17 bases. In germline, CDR1 is SGDLS, CDR2 YYNGEE. The CDR3 consists of 16 residues. The DNA for the CDR3 is TGTGCCAGCAGCCCCCAGACCTTTACACCGAACACTGAAGCTTTCTTT. Translation gives CASSPQTFTPNTEAFF. Looking up the rest from reference TRBV9 and TRBJ1-1 gives the full variable domain: DSGVTQTPKHLITATGQRVTLRCSPRSGDLSVYWYQQSLDQGLQFLIQYYNGEERAKGNILERFSAQQFPDLHSELNLSSLELGDSALYFCASSPQTFTPNTEAFFGQGTRLTVV.

The chain joins TRBV18 to TRBJ2-1, with no clear D. The V gene's germline CDR1 is KGHSH and CDR2 LQKENI. CDR3 length equals 15 residues. The ends were cut back, 2 bases at V and 3 bases at J, with 11 bases in the middle. Here the CDR3 DNA reads TGTGCCAGCTCACCAGGTGGACGCCACTACAATGAGCAGTTCTTC. Its translation: CASSPGGRHYNEQFF.

The J gene is TRBJ1-1, the V gene TRBV11-3; no definite D call. CDR3 length: 13 residues. Trimming shortened V by 5 bases and J by 1 base, and 8 bases separated the two germline ends. Germline CDR1 reads SGHNT; CDR2 reads YENEEA. The CDR3 nucleotides read TGTGCCAGCAGCCAAACATCGAACACTGAAGCTTTCTTT. It specifies CASSQTSNTEAFF.

This clone appeared once. V and J are TRBV12-3 or TRBV12-4 and TRBJ1-1; no clear D. The V end was cut by 6 bases, the J end by 5 bases, with 13 bases between. This CDR3 is 13 amino acids long. DNA of the CDR3: TGTGCCAGCAGCGAATACTTGGGGACTGAAGCTTTCTTT. Protein sequence: CASSEYLGTEAFF.

The chain combines TRBV6-4 with TRBJ1-1, with 9 bases that match TRBD1. V lost 6 bases and J lost 4; bases outside the gene matches: 6. Germline assignment: CDR1 MRHNA and CDR2 SNTAGT. The CDR3 loop spans 14 amino acids. CDR3 coding DNA: TGTGCCAGCAGCCGGGACAGGGCTAGCACTGAAGCTTTCTTT. Translation gives CASSRDRASTEAFF.

This chain links TRBV7-9 with TRBJ2-7; D is undetermined. The CDR3 is 11 residues long. Looked up from germline, CDR1 is SEHNR and CDR2 is FQNEAQ (reference sequence). The V end was cut by 4 bases, the J end by 5 bases, with 6 bases between. The CDR3 DNA sequence: TGTGCCAGCAGCTCAAGGGACGAGCAGTACTTC. As protein: CASSSRDEQYF.

The V gene is TRBV7-7, the J gene TRBJ2-3; possibly TRBD1 for D (6 bases). The CDR3 has 13 residues. The germline V gene encodes CDR1 SSHAT and CDR2 FNYEAQ (reference sequence). V lost 1 base and J 6 bases, leaving 8 bases between the germline ends. The CDR3: CASSLGQGDTQYF. The CDR3 DNA is TGTGCCAGCAGCTTAGGTCAGGGGGATACGCAGTATTTT. The whole variable domain, filled in from reference TRBV7-7 and TRBJ2-3, reads GAGVSQSPRYKVTKRGQDVTLRCDPISSHATLYWYQQALGQGPEFLTYFNYEAQPDKSGLPSDRFSAERPEGSISTLTIQRTEQRDSAMYRCASSLGQGDTQYFGPGTRLTVL.

The chain recombines TRBV28 with TRBJ2-4, with D perhaps given as TRBD1 or TRBD2 (5 bases each). The CDR3 has 16 residues. Germline loops: CDR1 MDHEN, CDR2 SYDVKM. V lost 6 bases and J lost 1, with 16 bases in between. CDR3 sequence: CASSVAVWGAKNIQYF. For the CDR3, the DNA is TGTGCCAGCAGCGTAGCCGTATGGGGGGCCAAAAACATTCAGTACTTC.